What follows describes a single TCR beta chain. The sample is drawn from a study of blood T cell repertoires in COVID-19. Study-level background: Samples taken during acute and convalescent COVID-19 were collected in the United States, Italy and Spain. The analysed material was cDNA or gDNA that came from T cells, B-cell-depleted T cells, or PBMCs.

In the study's own analysis: Cell counts per sample came from amplifying reference gene primers. The data were produced by immunoSEQ multiplex PCR, yet TCRdb's version contains in-frame clones alone and is incomplete. V and J calls and clone size follow that table, whereas D and trimming were derived from the DNA. Counted here are about 210,000 clones, 88% occurring once; the ten biggest clones make up about 1.8%. The CDR3 spans 15 residues. This rearrangement joins TRBV21-1 to TRBJ1-6; TRBD1 is the table's D call, not checked against the DNA. TRBV21-1 is classified as a pseudogene. This clonotype was sampled from a man aged 70-80 years with acute or convalescent COVID-19. The source material was peripheral blood. The DNA for the CDR3 is TGTGCCAGCAGCAAAGTAACAGGGTATAATTCACCCCTCCACTTT. Translated, it gives CASSKVTGYNSPLHF.